Given below is one T cell receptor (beta chain) in context. This specimen belongs to a study of blood T cell repertoires in COVID-19. For the study at large: The United States, Italy and Spain were the sources of the acute and convalescent COVID-19 samples.

Germline loops: CDR1 SQVTM, CDR2 ANQGSEA. Trimming removed 4 bases at V and 3 bases at J, with 10 bases between. The CDR3 totals 12 residues. The assay was immunoSEQ multiplex PCR, and TCRdb's table has in-frame clones only and misses some. The sample lists a few hundred thousand clones, approximately 83% occurring once. The sequencing input was PBMCs or T cells enriched from blood (not recorded which). The rearrangement uses TRBV29-1 and TRBJ2-7, with a tentative D call TRBD1 (5 bases). The TCR was taken from a woman between 25 and 40 years old who had recovered from COVID-19. The CDR3: CSVVQGYYEQYF. The CDR3 bases are TGCAGCGTTGTTCAGGGCTACTACGAGCAGTACTTC.